These 29 T cell receptor beta chains were sequenced from one sample in a study of shared clonotypes between healthy human individuals. The repertoire was sequenced with immunoSEQ multiplex PCR; TCRdb's copy has only in-frame clones and lacks some. The table records millions of clones, approximately 93% of them present only once. The sample consisted of naive CD4+ T cells from PBMCs. Subset noted: CD45RA+ positively selected. The receptors derive from a man aged 18 to 30 in good health. Some clones in this sample may be carry-over from other donors' samples.

This clone was seen a single time. This sequence joins TRBV7-9 and TRBJ2-3, with D maybe TRBD2 (6 bases). Trimming pared 4 bases from V and 0 bases from J, leaving 17 bases between. This CDR3 region has 17 residues. Germline lookup yields CDR1 SEHNR and CDR2 FQNEAQ (reference sequence). The CDR3 here is CASSSRGAGRSTDTQYF. The DNA of the CDR3 is TGTGCCAGCAGCTCACGCGGGGCGGGGCGGAGCACAGATACGCAGTATTTT.

The chain employs TRBV28 and TRBJ1-1, with D possibly TRBD1 on 6 matching bases. CDR3 length equals 14 residues. The germline CDR1 and CDR2 sequences are MDHEN and SYDVKM. V was clipped by 3 bases and J by 5 bases, with 13 bases between them. In DNA form, the CDR3 reads TGTGCCAGCAGTTTTTCCGGGACACCTACTGAAGCTTTCTTT. This gives the protein CASSFSGTPTEAFF.

The J gene is TRBJ2-7, the V gene TRBV4-1; the match to TRBD2 covers 8 bases. CDR3 length: 17 amino acids. V shed 5 bases, J shed 4 bases, and the junction held 16 bases outside the gene matches. Per germline, CDR1 MGHRA and CDR2 YSYEKL. The CDR3 region is CASSDHKTKRELYEQYF. The CDR3, as DNA: TGCGCCAGCAGCGACCACAAGACCAAGCGGGAGCTTTACGAGCAGTACTTC.

The chain uses TRBV5-6 and TRBJ2-7; D not certain. V gave up 0 bases and J gave up 2 bases, with 15 bases separating them. Germline loops: CDR1 SGHDT, CDR2 YYEEEE. CDR3 length equals 16 residues. CDR3 in amino acids: CASSLVGSPRTYEQYF. In DNA, the CDR3 is TGTGCCAGCAGCTTGGTTGGGTCCCCACGAACCTACGAGCAGTACTTC. The variable domain in full, with the rest retrieved from reference TRBV5-6 and TRBJ2-7, is DAGVTQSPTHLIKTRGQQVTLRCSPKSGHDTVSWYQQALGQGPQFIFQYYEEEERQRGNFPDRFSGHQFPNYSSELNVNALLLGDSALYLCASSLVGSPRTYEQYFGPGTRLTVT.

This clone appeared a single time. The rearrangement links TRBV5-1 to TRBJ1-2, with D unresolved. Trimming cost V 0 bases and J 1 base, with 4 bases left between them. There are 13 residues in the CDR3. Germline V gene sequence: CDR1 SGHRS, CDR2 YFSETQ. The CDR3 nucleotides read TGCGCCAGCAGCTTGGGGGATAACTATGGCTACACCTTC. This encodes CASSLGDNYGYTF. The full variable domain, with the rest looked up from reference TRBV5-1 and TRBJ1-2, is KAGVTQTPRYLIKTRGQQVTLSCSPISGHRSVSWYQQTPGQGLQFLFEYFSETQRNKGNFPGRFSGRQFSNSRSEMNVSTLELGDSALYLCASSLGDNYGYTFGSGTRLTVV.

For this clone: This CDR3 is also generated by other DNA sequences in the sample. The chain combines TRBV18 with TRBJ1-1; D is undetermined. Germline CDR1 KGHSH, CDR2 LQKENI. V was clipped by 1 base and J by 5 bases, with 11 bases between them. CDR3 length: 14 residues. In DNA form, the CDR3 reads TGTGCCAGCTCACCACTAAAGGGTAATACTGAAGCTTTCTTT. Translated, it gives CASSPLKGNTEAFF.

The chain links TRBV5-1 to TRBJ1-2; possible D gene TRBD1, 5 bases. V lost 0 bases, J lost 8 bases, and 17 bases lay in between. CDR1 is SGHRS and CDR2 is YFSETQ in the germline V gene. This CDR3 has 15 amino acids. The CDR3 nucleotides read TGCGCCAGCAGCTTGGCCGGTCAGGGTGGTAGCGGCTACACCTTC. This codes for CASSLAGQGGSGYTF.

The rearrangement joins TRBV21-1 to TRBJ2-5. TRBV21-1 is reported as a pseudogene. The length of the CDR3 is 13 residues. CDR3: CASRKKGGETQYF. CDR3 coding DNA: TGTGCCAGTCGTAAGAAGGGGGGAGAGACCCAGTACTTC.

The chain links TRBV11-2 to TRBJ1-4; D is unclear. Germline CDR1 SGHAT, CDR2 FQNNGV. V gave up 5 bases and J gave up 7 bases, with 17 bases separating them. The CDR3 runs to 15 residues. The CDR3 here is CASSPTRWAAEKLFF. Here the CDR3 DNA reads TGTGCCAGCAGCCCTACTCGGTGGGCTGCTGAAAAACTGTTTTTT.

This clone was picked up a small number of times. In the same sample, other DNA sequences code for this CDR3. The chain joins TRBV28 to TRBJ2-7, with 9 positions matching TRBD1. J lost 3 bases, V lost 6 bases, and 3 bases had no gene match. Germline V CDR1 and CDR2: MDHEN, SYDVKM. This CDR3 is built from 13 residues. The CDR3 sequence: CASSPGQGYEQYF. CDR3 sequence (DNA): TGTGCCAGCAGCCCGGGACAGGGCTACGAGCAGTACTTC.

This clone occurred once. The same CDR3 arises from other DNA sequences in this sample as well. The J gene is TRBJ2-1, the V gene TRBV5-1; maybe TRBD2 (6 bases). Germline V gene data show CDR1 as SGHRS and CDR2 as YFSETQ. Between the trimmed V and J ends, which lost 0 bases and 4 bases, there was a span of 11 bases. The CDR3 totals 15 residues. The CDR3 sequence is CASSLAGLAYNEQFF. CDR3 DNA: TGCGCCAGCAGCTTGGCGGGACTGGCATACAATGAGCAGTTCTTC.

The V and J genes are TRBV7-9 and TRBJ2-3; TRBD2 agrees at 10 bases. CDR1 and CDR2 from the germline V gene are SEHNR and FQNEAQ (reference sequence). The CDR3 runs to 14 residues. V gave up 3 bases and J gave up 6 bases; unmatched junction bases: 3. The CDR3 DNA sequence: TGTGCCAGCAGCTTGGGACTAGCGAGCGATACGCAGTATTTT. Residues: CASSLGLASDTQYF.

The J gene is TRBJ1-5, the V gene TRBV7-2; D not resolved. CDR1 SGHTA and CDR2 FQGNSA come from the germline V gene. There are 15 residues in the CDR3. Trimming cost V 1 base and J 0 bases, with 7 bases left between them. CDR3 loop: CASSLEGHSNQPQHF. The DNA for the CDR3 is TGTGCCAGCAGCTTAGAAGGCCATAGCAATCAGCCCCAGCATTTT.

V usage is TRBV7-8 and J usage is TRBJ2-7, with 11 bases matching TRBD2. After removal of 5 bases from V and 3 bases from J, the junction contained 9 bases not matched to a gene. The V gene's germline CDR1 is SGHVS and CDR2 FQNEAQ. CDR3 length: 16 amino acids. The CDR3 region is CASSRTSGSGYYEQYF. The DNA for the CDR3 is TGTGCCAGCAGCCGTACTAGCGGGAGTGGTTACTACGAGCAGTACTTC.

This clone appeared once. This chain uses TRBV6-1 with TRBJ1-2; D is undetermined. The CDR3 is 13 residues long. V lost 4 bases, J lost 1 base, and 7 bases lay in between. CDR1 MNHNS and CDR2 SASEGT come from the germline V gene. CDR3 in DNA: TGTGCCAGCAGTGCGACGGTTAACTATGGCTACACCTTC. It is translated as CASSATVNYGYTF.

This clone turned up a few times. Different DNA sequences within this sample yield the same CDR3. This sequence joins TRBV7-9 and TRBJ1-1; tentatively, D is TRBD1 (6 bases). Trimming stripped 5 bases from V and 4 bases from J, with 8 bases between. Germline V gene data show CDR1 as SEHNR and CDR2 as FQNEAQ (reference sequence). The CDR3 sequence is 12 residues long. CDR3: CASSIRGTEAFF. As DNA, the CDR3 is TGTGCCAGCAGCATCAGGGGCACTGAAGCTTTCTTT. The complete variable domain, with remaining parts taken from reference TRBV7-9 and TRBJ1-1, reads DTGVSQNPRHKITKRGQNVTFRCDPISEHNRLYWYRQTLGQGPEFLTYFQNEAQLEKSRLLSDRFSAERPKGSFSTLEIQRTEQGDSAMYLCASSIRGTEAFFGQGTRLTVV.

V is TRBV19 and J is TRBJ2-3; D could derive from TRBD1 or TRBD2 (5 bases each). The CDR3 runs to 15 residues. CDR1 LNHDA and CDR2 SQIVND come from the germline V gene (reference sequence). The V gene lost 6 bases and the J gene lost 2 bases, with 15 bases spanning the gap. The CDR3 nucleotides read TGTGCCAGTAGGGGACCCAGTATAATCACAGATACGCAGTATTTT. Residues: CASRGPSIITDTQYF.

The rearrangement joins TRBV28 to TRBJ2-5; D is undetermined. V lost 7 bases, J lost 1 base, and 19 bases lay in between. The CDR3 totals 16 residues. From germline, CDR1 is MDHEN and CDR2 SYDVKM. CDR3 residues: CASNSKVRQAQETQYF. The CDR3 DNA sequence: TGTGCCAGCAACTCAAAGGTACGGCAGGCCCAAGAGACCCAGTACTTC.

The CDR3 is CASSPGPGAEAFF. CDR3 nucleotides: TGTGCCAGCAGTCCCGGGCCCGGCGCTGAAGCTTTCTTT. This sequence joins TRBV27 and TRBJ1-1, with D unresolved. Per the germline V gene, CDR1 is MNHEY and CDR2 is SMNVEV (reference sequence). The CDR3 runs to 13 residues. Between the trimmed V and J ends, which lost 5 bases and 6 bases, there was a span of 13 bases.

The rearrangement uses TRBV6-6 and TRBJ1-3, with D possibly matching TRBD1 (5 bases). CDR3 length: 14 residues. Germline loops: CDR1 MNHNY, CDR2 SVGAGI (reference sequence). Trimming pared 6 bases from V and 4 bases from J, leaving 13 bases between. CDR3: CASRLQGAGNTIYF. The CDR3, as DNA: TGTGCCAGCAGGCTCCAAGGGGCCGGAAACACCATATATTTT.

J is TRBJ2-1 and V is TRBV6-6; D is possibly TRBD1 (5 bases). Trimming took 5 bases from V and 4 from J, leaving 12 bases between them. Germline values: CDR1 MNHNY, CDR2 SVGAGI (reference sequence). This CDR3 is 14 amino acids long. This CDR3 is CASSEQGPYNEQFF. Here the CDR3 DNA reads TGTGCCAGCAGTGAGCAGGGTCCGTACAATGAGCAGTTCTTC.

The chain has TRBV28 and TRBJ2-7; 9 bases align to TRBD1. CDR1 and CDR2 (germline): MDHEN, SYDVKM. The CDR3 extends over 15 amino acids. Trimming removed 8 bases from V and 5 bases from J; junction bases left unmatched: 13. Here the CDR3 DNA reads TGTGCCAGCCAAACTCGGACAGGGGTTCGGAACGAGCAGTACTTC. This gives the protein CASQTRTGVRNEQYF.

The chain has TRBV5-1 and TRBJ2-3; D perhaps matches TRBD1 (5 bases). Germline CDR1 is SGHRS and CDR2 is YFSETQ. The CDR3 loop spans 14 amino acids. Trimming took off 2 bases at V and 6 bases at J, with 13 bases between the two ends. The chain's CDR3 is CASSFIPQEDTQYF. The DNA of the CDR3 is TGCGCCAGCAGCTTTATACCACAGGAGGATACGCAGTATTTT.

This sequence joins TRBV7-3 and TRBJ2-3, with 10 bases aligning to TRBD2. V shed 2 bases and J 3 bases; nucleotides not matched to a gene: 5. CDR3 length: 16 residues. Germline assignment: CDR1 SGHTA and CDR2 FQGTGA. The CDR3, as DNA: TGTGCCAGCAGCTTAGCCCCAGCGGGAGGGACAGATACGCAGTATTTT. This codes for CASSLAPAGGTDTQYF.

To note about this clone: Different DNA sequences within this sample yield the same CDR3. The genes are TRBV7-8 and TRBJ1-5, with no clear D. V was shortened by 1 base and J by 2 bases, with 3 bases between the two germline ends. CDR3 length equals 13 residues. The germline gives CDR1 SGHVS, CDR2 FQNEAQ. CDR3 bases: TGTGCCAGCAGCTTAGTTCGCAATCAGCCCCAGCATTTT. It translates to CASSLVRNQPQHF. The whole variable domain, remainder taken from reference TRBV7-8 and TRBJ1-5, is GAGVSQSPRYKVAKRGQDVALRCDPISGHVSLFWYQQALGQGPEFLTYFQNEAQLDKSGLPSDRFFAERPEGSVSTLKIQRTQQEDSAVYLCASSLVRNQPQHFGDGTRLSIL.

This chain connects TRBV18 to TRBJ2-7; 10 bases agree with TRBD2. The CDR3 is 18 amino acids. V was pared by 1 base and J by 5 bases, with 14 bases of the junction left unmatched. Germline-derived CDR1 and CDR2 are KGHSH and LQKENI. The CDR3 DNA reads as TGTGCCAGCTCACCACGGGGTAGCGGGAGGATCGGTCCGGACGAGCAGTACTTC. Amino acids: CASSPRGSGRIGPDEQYF.

J is TRBJ1-2 and V is TRBV7-2; 7 nucleotides align to TRBD1. V lost 3 bases and J lost 10; bases outside the gene matches: 8. Germline V gene lookup returns CDR1 SGHTA and CDR2 FQGNSA. This CDR3 spans 13 amino acids. This CDR3 is CASSFRRDSLYTF. The CDR3 DNA is TGTGCCAGCAGCTTTCGGCGGGACAGCCTCTACACCTTC.

The chain carries TRBV5-1 and TRBJ1-4; D gene uncertain. Germline V gene lookup returns CDR1 SGHRS and CDR2 YFSETQ. V was trimmed by 0 bases and J by 7 bases, leaving 13 bases between them. The CDR3 loop spans 15 amino acids. In nucleotides, the CDR3 is TGCGCCAGCAGCTTGGGAGTAGCACCGGGTGAAAAACTGTTTTTT. This codes for CASSLGVAPGEKLFF.

V gene TRBV2 combines with J gene TRBJ1-4, with D uncertain. The germline V gene has CDR1 SNHLY and CDR2 FYNNEI. The CDR3 is 13 amino acids. V gave up 5 bases and J gave up 3 bases, with 7 bases separating them. The CDR3, as DNA: TGTGCCAGCAGTTTGATGCCTAATGAAAAACTGTTTTTT. This gives the protein CASSLMPNEKLFF.